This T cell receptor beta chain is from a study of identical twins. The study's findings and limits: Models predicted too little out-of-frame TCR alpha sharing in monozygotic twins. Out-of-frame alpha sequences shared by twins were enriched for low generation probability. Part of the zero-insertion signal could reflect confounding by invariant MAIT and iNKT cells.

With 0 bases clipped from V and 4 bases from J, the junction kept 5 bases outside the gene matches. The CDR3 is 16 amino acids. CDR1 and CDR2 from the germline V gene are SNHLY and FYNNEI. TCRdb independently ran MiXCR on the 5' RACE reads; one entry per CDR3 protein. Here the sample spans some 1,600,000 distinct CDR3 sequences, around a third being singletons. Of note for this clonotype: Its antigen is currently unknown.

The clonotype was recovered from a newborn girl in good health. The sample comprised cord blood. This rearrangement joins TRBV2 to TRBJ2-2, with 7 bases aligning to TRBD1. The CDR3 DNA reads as TGTGCCAGCAGTGAAGCCAGACAGGGAAGCACCGGGGAGCTGTTTTTT. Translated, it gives CASSEARQGSTGELFF.